This T cell receptor beta chain was retrieved from a study of vaccination effects on CD4 cells after COVID-19. Profiled with immunoSEQ multiplex PCR; TCRdb holds only in-frame clones, not every one. The data contain tens of thousands of clones, approximately 72% of them singletons. Note on this clone: Its antigen is currently unknown.

The V gene's germline CDR1 is SGHNT and CDR2 YENEEA. The CDR3 has 14 residues. Deletions cut 7 bases from V and 6 bases from J, with 18 bases between. Following 10 days of culture, CD4+ T cells were isolated. This sequence joins TRBV11-3 and TRBJ1-1; D is unresolved. This TCR came from a human donor who had a prior SARS-CoV-2 infection. Sequencing was performed on CD4+ T cells from PBMCs cultured without peptide, taken before COVID-19 vaccination. CDR3 loop: CASTSRDPAPEAFF. As DNA, the CDR3 is TGTGCCAGCACCTCCCGAGACCCCGCACCTGAAGCTTTCTTT.